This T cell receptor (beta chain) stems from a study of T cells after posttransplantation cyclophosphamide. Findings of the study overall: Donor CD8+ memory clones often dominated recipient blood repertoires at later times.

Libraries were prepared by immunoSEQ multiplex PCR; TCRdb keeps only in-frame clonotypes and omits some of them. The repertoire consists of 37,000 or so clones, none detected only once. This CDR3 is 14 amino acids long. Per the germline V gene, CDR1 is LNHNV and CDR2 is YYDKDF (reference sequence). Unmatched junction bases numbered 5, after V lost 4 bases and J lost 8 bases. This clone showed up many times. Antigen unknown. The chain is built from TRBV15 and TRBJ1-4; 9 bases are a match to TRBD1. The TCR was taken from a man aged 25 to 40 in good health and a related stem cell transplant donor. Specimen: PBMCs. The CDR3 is CATSTGGTGEKLFF. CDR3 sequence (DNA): TGTGCCACCAGCACCGGGGGGACAGGGGAAAAACTGTTTTTT. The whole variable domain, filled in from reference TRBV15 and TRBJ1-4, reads DAMVIQNPRYQVTQFGKPVTLSCSQTLNHNVMYWYQQKSSQAPKLLFHYYDKDFNNEADTPDNFQSRRPNTSFCFLDIRSPGLGDTAMYLCATSTGGTGEKLFFGSGTQLSVL.